A selection of T cell receptor beta chains follows, all from one sample in a study of blood T cells in healthy people across ages. TCRdb fed the 5' RACE reads into MiXCR, producing one record per CDR3 protein. The sample carries some 710,000 distinct CDR3 sequences, 46% recorded once. Sequencing was carried out using blood. These receptors were collected from a man older than 75 in good health. CDR3s include the opening cysteine and the closing phenylalanine or tryptophan. Each record gives: J gene, D gene, V gene, clone size, CDR3 DNA, CDR3 protein. D genes are given only for firm matches. Some rows have no size entry. The others give once, few or many, or a class for an expanded clone.

j_call: TRBJ2-1
d_call: TRBD1
v_call: TRBV28
clone_size: -
cdr3_nt: TGTGCCAGCAGCGAACTTCAGGGGGCGAATGAGCAGTTCTTC
cdr3_aa: CASSELQGANEQFF

j_call: TRBJ2-5
d_call: -
v_call: TRBV9
clone_size: -
cdr3_nt: TGTGCCAGCAGCGTAGAGGACAGAACTTACCAAGAGACCCAGTACTTC
cdr3_aa: CASSVEDRTYQETQYF

j_call: TRBJ2-7
d_call: -
v_call: TRBV7-2
clone_size: few
cdr3_nt: TGTGCCAGCGGGAAGGACAGAAGCCCCTACGAGCAGTACTTC
cdr3_aa: CASGKDRSPYEQYF

j_call: TRBJ2-5
d_call: -
v_call: TRBV27
clone_size: -
cdr3_nt: TGTGCCAGCACGCGGGACAATGAGCAGTACTTC
cdr3_aa: CASTRDNEQYF

j_call: TRBJ2-1
d_call: -
v_call: TRBV27
clone_size: -
cdr3_nt: TGTGCCAGATCCTTAGCGGAGCGAGATTACAATGAGCAGTTCTTC
cdr3_aa: CARSLAERDYNEQFF

j_call: TRBJ2-1
d_call: TRBD1
v_call: TRBV28
clone_size: many
cdr3_nt: TGTGCCAGCAGTTTATCCAGGGGGCTGGGGACCTTTGAGTATGAGCAGTTCTTC
cdr3_aa: CASSLSRGLGTFEYEQFF

j_call: TRBJ2-1
d_call: -
v_call: TRBV28
clone_size: few
cdr3_nt: TGTGCCAGCAGACGAAGGACAGCCGACAAGGGTAATGAGCAGTTCTTC
cdr3_aa: CASRRRTADKGNEQFF

j_call: TRBJ2-5
d_call: TRBD2
v_call: TRBV20-1
clone_size: few
cdr3_nt: TGCAGTGCTAGTAGATTCCGACTAGCGGGGGAAGAGACCCAGTACTTC
cdr3_aa: CSASRFRLAGEETQYF

j_call: TRBJ2-1
d_call: -
v_call: TRBV13
clone_size: -
cdr3_nt: TGTGCCAGCAGCTTATTTCGGCGGGCCCTATACAATGAGCAGTTCTTC
cdr3_aa: CASSLFRRALYNEQFF

j_call: TRBJ2-3
d_call: TRBD2
v_call: TRBV7-2
clone_size: many
cdr3_nt: TGTGCCAGCAGGCTGTGGACTAGTTTAGATACGCAGTATTTT
cdr3_aa: CASRLWTSLDTQYF

j_call: TRBJ2-5
d_call: TRBD1
v_call: TRBV5-1
clone_size: many
cdr3_nt: TGCGCCAGCAGCTTGGAGGGACAGGTATCCGCCGGGCGGTACTTC
cdr3_aa: CASSLEGQVSAGRYF

j_call: TRBJ2-7
d_call: -
v_call: TRBV5-6
clone_size: few
cdr3_nt: TGTGCCAGCAGCTTCCGACTACCGGGAGTCAGCTACGAGCAGTACTTC
cdr3_aa: CASSFRLPGVSYEQYF